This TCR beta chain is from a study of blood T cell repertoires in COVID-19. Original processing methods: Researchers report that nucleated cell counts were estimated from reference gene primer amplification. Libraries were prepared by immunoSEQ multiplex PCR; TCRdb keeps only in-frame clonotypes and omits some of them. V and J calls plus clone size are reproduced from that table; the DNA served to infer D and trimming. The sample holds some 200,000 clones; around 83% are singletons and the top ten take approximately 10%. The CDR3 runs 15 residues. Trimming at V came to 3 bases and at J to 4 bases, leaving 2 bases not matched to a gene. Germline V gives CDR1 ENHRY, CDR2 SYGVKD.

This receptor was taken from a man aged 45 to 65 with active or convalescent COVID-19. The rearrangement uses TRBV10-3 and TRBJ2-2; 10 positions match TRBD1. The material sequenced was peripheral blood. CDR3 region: CAISEWDRGTGELFF. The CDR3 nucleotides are TGTGCCATCAGTGAATGGGACAGGGGCACCGGGGAGCTGTTTTTT.